The next 25 T cell receptor beta chains were all read from a single sample in a study of somatic mutations in cytotoxic T cells in rheumatoid arthritis. Method: immunoSEQ multiplex PCR; TCRdb's copy keeps in-frame clones and lacks some. The table records some 5,600 clones, roughly 80% of them present only once. Sequences were obtained from CD8+ T cells sorted from blood. The receptors were sampled from an adult with rheumatoid arthritis.

The chain employs TRBV7-6 and TRBJ1-6; 8 bases map to TRBD1. CDR1 is SGHVS, CDR2 FNYEAQ, per germline. This CDR3 spans 15 amino acids. V shed 5 bases, J shed 9 bases, and the junction held 9 bases outside the gene matches. In nucleotides, the CDR3 is TGTGCCAGCAGCGGGACAGGACAGGGCGCTTCACCCCTCCACTTT. Translating gives CASSGTGQGASPLHF.

This clone has a single count. The genes are TRBV7-8 and TRBJ2-1; D may correspond to TRBD1 or TRBD2 (5 bases each). V was shortened by 1 base and J by 9 bases, with 7 bases between the two germline ends. This CDR3 is 12 amino acids long. CDR1 is SGHVS and CDR2 is FQNEAQ in the germline V gene. The CDR3 reads CASSLGGSEQFF. In DNA form, the CDR3 reads TGTGCCAGCAGCTTAGGGGGGAGTGAGCAGTTCTTC.

The chain links TRBV7-9 to TRBJ2-5; D is uncertain. Trimming took off 3 bases at V and 4 bases at J, with 12 bases between the two ends. The CDR3 has 14 amino acids. CDR1 is SEHNR, CDR2 FQNEAQ, per germline (reference sequence). The CDR3 loop reads CASSLGRYGETQYF. Written as DNA, the CDR3 is TGTGCCAGCAGCTTGGGCCGGTACGGAGAGACCCAGTACTTC.

V is TRBV27 and J is TRBJ2-2; 11 nucleotides line up with TRBD1. J gave up 8 bases and V 5 bases, and 7 bases lay outside the gene matches. The CDR3 runs to 15 residues. Germline CDR1 and CDR2: MNHEY and SMNVEV (reference sequence). This CDR3 reads CASSQDRGRRGELFF. CDR3 sequence (DNA): TGTGCCAGCAGTCAGGACAGGGGGCGGCGAGGGGAGCTGTTTTTT.

The rearrangement uses TRBV7-6 and TRBJ2-7; 9 bases fit TRBD2. This CDR3 contains 15 residues. The germline V gene encodes CDR1 SGHVS and CDR2 FNYEAQ. Trimming removed 5 bases from V and 0 bases from J; junction bases left unmatched: 5. The CDR3 loop reads CASSVGGRGSYEQYF. In DNA form, the CDR3 reads TGTGCCAGCAGCGTCGGCGGGAGGGGCTCCTACGAGCAGTACTTC.

A few counts support this clone. V is TRBV25-1 and J is TRBJ2-7; D is unresolved. The germline V gene encodes CDR1 MGHDK and CDR2 SYGVNS. V was pared by 1 base and J by 2 bases, with 9 bases between. The CDR3 extends over 14 amino acids. The DNA for the CDR3 is TGTGCCAGCAGTGAATTGGCCGAACCCTACGAGCAGTACTTC. Amino acids: CASSELAEPYEQYF.

The chain employs TRBV6-1 and TRBJ2-6; maybe TRBD1 (5 bases). The CDR3 totals 15 residues. Germline lookup yields CDR1 MNHNS and CDR2 SASEGT. Between the trimmed V and J ends, which lost 1 base and 1 base, there was a span of 5 bases. The CDR3 here is CASSEEGSGANVLTF. In DNA, the CDR3 is TGTGCCAGCAGTGAAGAGGGGTCTGGGGCCAACGTCCTGACTTTC.

The chain combines TRBV30 with TRBJ2-1; 8 positions agree with TRBD2. The V segment lost 0 bases and the J segment 7 bases; nucleotides outside the gene matches: 5. The CDR3 is 14 amino acids. Per germline, CDR1 GTSNPN and CDR2 SVGIG (reference sequence). The DNA for the CDR3 is TGTGCCTGGAGTGTAGGTCGCGGGAGGAATGAGCAGTTCTTC. It is translated as CAWSVGRGRNEQFF.

This clone was picked up one time. V is TRBV7-8 and J is TRBJ1-1; a weak D match, TRBD1 (5 bases). V was cut by 5 bases and J by 0 bases, with 22 bases left in between. CDR1 and CDR2 from the germline V gene are SGHVS and FQNEAQ. The CDR3 loop spans 18 amino acids. The CDR3 region has the DNA TGTGCCAGCAGCGAAGAGGACTATTATACGACAGTGAACACTGAAGCTTTCTTT. Translation gives CASSEEDYYTTVNTEAFF.

The sample holds a few counts of this clone. The genes are TRBV5-4 and TRBJ2-7, with D maybe TRBD2 (6 bases). Germline-derived CDR1 and CDR2 are SGHNT and YYREEE (reference sequence). V was shortened by 9 bases and J by 0 bases, with 10 bases between the two germline ends. The CDR3 is 12 amino acids. This CDR3 reads CATRGGSYEQYF. CDR3 DNA: TGTGCCACGAGGGGAGGCTCCTACGAGCAGTACTTC.

Within the sample, this clone is large. This rearrangement joins TRBV6-7 to TRBJ2-7; TRBD1 is a possible D gene (6 bases). TRBV6-7 is annotated as an ORF whose role is uncertain. The CDR3 runs 17 residues. Trimming shortened V by 5 bases and J by 3 bases, and 23 bases separated the two germline ends. The CDR3 nucleotides are TGTGCCAGCAGTCTTATGGCCAACAGGGTAGGGATCTACGAGCAGTACTTC. The encoded protein is CASSLMANRVGIYEQYF.

CDR3 amino acids: CASSQDRDSEQYF. The CDR3 nucleotides are TGCGCCAGCAGCCAAGATCGAGACTCCGAGCAGTACTTC. The chain carries TRBV4-1 and TRBJ2-5; D gene unclear. Judging by the DNA end, TRBJ2-7 fits better; the J call may be wrong. CDR3 size: 13 residues. Germline assignment: CDR1 MGHRA and CDR2 YSYEKL.

This clone occurred a few times. The chain recombines TRBV9 with TRBJ1-4; a weak D match, TRBD1 (5 bases). Germline CDR1 and CDR2: SGDLS and YYNGEE. Trimming pared 0 bases from V and 4 bases from J, leaving 13 bases between. CDR3 length: 16 residues. The CDR3 reads CASSVGMTASNEKLFF. The CDR3 bases are TGTGCCAGCAGCGTAGGGATGACAGCTAGTAATGAAAAACTGTTTTTT.

The chain couples TRBV19 to TRBJ1-1, with a weak D call TRBD1 (6 bases). In germline, CDR1 is LNHDA, CDR2 SQIVND (reference sequence). There are 14 residues in the CDR3. The V and J ends lost 3 bases and 4 bases respectively, with 12 bases between them. The CDR3 sequence is CASSMRGVGTEAFF. The CDR3 DNA reads TGTGCCAGTAGTATGAGGGGGGTCGGCACTGAAGCTTTCTTT.

The chain links TRBV6-1 to TRBJ2-3; D uncertain. Trimming cost V 1 base and J 4 bases, with 3 bases left between them. Germline V gives CDR1 MNHNS, CDR2 SASEGT. This CDR3 contains 12 residues. The chain's CDR3 is CASSEDADTQYF. The CDR3 nucleotides are TGTGCCAGCAGTGAAGACGCAGATACGCAGTATTTT.

V usage is TRBV4-3 and J usage is TRBJ2-5; TRBD1 aligns across 8 bases. Matching the DNA end better, TRBJ2-7 makes the J call doubtful. The CDR3 has 15 amino acids. CDR1 LGHNA and CDR2 YSLEER come from the germline V gene. The CDR3 reads CASSQWTGRSYEQYF. The DNA for the CDR3 is TGCGCCAGCAGCCAGTGGACAGGGCGGTCCTACGAGCAGTACTTC.

The gene calls are TRBV4-1 and TRBJ1-2; maybe TRBD1 (6 bases). The germline CDR1 and CDR2 sequences are MGHRA and YSYEKL. This CDR3 comprises 15 residues. The ends were cut back, 2 bases at V and 4 bases at J, with 14 bases in the middle. The CDR3 is CASSQPGQTAYGYTF. For the CDR3, the DNA is TGCGCCAGCAGCCAACCAGGACAGACCGCCTATGGCTACACCTTC.

The chain combines TRBV4-3 with TRBJ2-5; no reliable D call. The V end was cut by 0 bases, the J end by 4 bases, with 12 bases between. From germline, CDR1 is LGHNA and CDR2 YSLEER. The length of the CDR3 is 15 residues. The CDR3 protein is CASSQEDRHTETQYF. In DNA, the CDR3 is TGCGCCAGCAGCCAAGAGGACCGTCATACAGAGACCCAGTACTTC.

The gene calls are TRBV12-5 and TRBJ2-7, with 11 bases aligning to TRBD2. This CDR3 contains 18 residues. With 2 bases clipped from V and 4 bases from J, the junction kept 13 bases outside the gene matches. Germline V gene sequence: CDR1 LGHNT, CDR2 FRNRAP. CDR3 loop: CASGLTHRTSGRVYEQYF. CDR3 in DNA: TGTGCTAGTGGTTTGACACACCGTACTAGCGGGAGAGTATACGAGCAGTACTTC.

This clone was seen a handful of times. This chain uses TRBV7-2 with TRBJ1-1; D might be TRBD1 (5 bases). The ends were cut back, 3 bases at V and 4 bases at J, with 15 bases in the middle. Germline loops: CDR1 SGHTA, CDR2 FQGNSA. The CDR3 spans 15 residues. The CDR3 loop is CASSLTATLGTEAFF. The CDR3 nucleotides read TGTGCCAGCAGCTTGACAGCTACGCTGGGCACTGAAGCTTTCTTT.

This chain links TRBV2 with TRBJ2-1, with TRBD2 identical over 10 bases. The germline CDR1 and CDR2 sequences are SNHLY and FYNNEI. The J segment lost 0 bases and the V segment lost 6 bases, leaving 2 bases of the junction unmatched. The CDR3 contains 15 residues. The CDR3 is CASSASGSSYNEQFF. DNA of the CDR3: TGTGCCAGCAGCGCTAGCGGGAGCTCCTACAATGAGCAGTTCTTC. Supplemented by reference TRBV2 and TRBJ2-1, the full variable domain reads EPEVTQTPSHQVTQMGQEVILRCVPISNHLYFYWYRQILGQKVEFLVSFYNNEISEKSEIFDDQFSVERPDGSNFTLKIRSTKLEDSAMYFCASSASGSSYNEQFFGPGTRLTVL.

This clone was counted a single time. V gene TRBV4-1 combines with J gene TRBJ2-1, with 8 bases lining up with TRBD1. Germline V gene data show CDR1 as MGHRA and CDR2 as YSYEKL. This CDR3 contains 18 residues. The ends lost 0 bases at V and 4 bases at J; junction bases unmatched: 11. Here the CDR3 reads CASSQEEGDRKMYNEQFF. CDR3 bases: TGCGCCAGCAGCCAAGAAGAGGGGGACAGGAAAATGTACAATGAGCAGTTCTTC.

The rearrangement joins TRBV7-6 to TRBJ1-1; a possible D gene is TRBD1 (6 bases). The CDR3 runs to 16 residues. Germline CDR1 and CDR2: SGHVS and FNYEAQ. Trimming took 1 base from V and 5 from J, leaving 17 bases between them. DNA for the CDR3: TGTGCCAGCAGCTTAGTCCCAGGGGAGGGTCTAACTGAAGCTTTCTTT. Translated: CASSLVPGEGLTEAFF.

The chain carries TRBV27 and TRBJ1-6, with D unresolved. V dropped 0 bases and J dropped 0 bases, with 15 bases sitting between them. CDR1 and CDR2 from the germline V gene are MNHEY and SMNVEV (reference sequence). CDR3 length: 19 amino acids. The CDR3 loop reads CASSLSALYLSSYNSPLHF. The CDR3 DNA follows: TGTGCCAGCAGTTTATCAGCCCTTTATCTTAGCTCCTATAATTCACCCCTCCACTTT.

CDR3: CASSPGRTQETQYF. The CDR3 region has the DNA TGTGCCAGCAGTCCCGGACGGACCCAAGAGACCCAGTACTTC. The chain has TRBV6-5 and TRBJ2-5; no reliable D call. The germline V gene has CDR1 MNHEY and CDR2 SVGAGI. The CDR3 runs 14 residues. Between the trimmed V and J ends, which lost 5 bases and 1 base, there was a span of 11 bases.